One TCR beta chain is described in this entry. Its antigen is not identified. The germline CDR1 and CDR2 sequences are MGHRA and YSYEKL. The CDR3 covers 16 residues. The data belong to a study of cytomegalovirus exposure and HLA in healthy donors. Findings of the study overall: When analyzed later, the rates of TCR association showed variation by HLA locus, with DRB1 the most and HLA-C the fewest. One later analysis reportedly identified an Asian-associated ancestry cluster that showed fewer N-insertions than the roughly 720-donor mean.

The PCR used 60 Vbeta and 13 Jbeta primers. Measured with immunoSEQ multiplex PCR; TCRdb has only the in-frame clones, and not every one. The table records about 170,000 clones, 75% of them present only once. The TCR comes from a woman aged 50 to 60 in good health and CMV-seropositive. Material: PBMCs. This sequence joins TRBV4-1 and TRBJ2-5; tentative D call: TRBD1 (6 bases). The J call may be mistaken, given a closer DNA end match to TRBJ2-7. CDR3 DNA sequence: TGCGCCAGCAGCTCATACACAGGGCGGGTAGGCTACGAGCAGTACTTC. Amino acids: CASSSYTGRVGYEQYF.